The rows below give T cell receptor beta chains drawn from one sample of a study of control samples from healthy donors and cancer patients. Assay used: immunoSEQ multiplex PCR; TCRdb lists only in-frame clones, some missing. The table has 60,000 or so clones, about 96% seen once. Sequencing was done on a sample of blood. The receptors originated from a woman younger than 30 in good health. The CDR3 runs from the conserved cysteine through the conserved F or W. A D gene is named only where the DNA matches it firmly. Clone sizes are given selectively: once, few, many, or a class where the clone is expanded.

d_gene	abundance	j_gene	v_gene	CDR3nt	CDR3aa
-	-	TRBJ1-5	TRBV19	TGTGCCAGTAGTTCCCCCGGCGGGTTTGGGGATCAGCCCCAGCATTTT	CASSSPGGFGDQPQHF
-	-	TRBJ1-2	TRBV19	TGTGCCAGTAGTATAGTGACGGGGGTCCTGAACTATGGCTACACCTTC	CASSIVTGVLNYGYTF
TRBD1	once	TRBJ2-7	TRBV19	TGTGCCAGCGGTTTTGGACAGGGGACCTACGAGCAGTACTTC	CASGFGQGTYEQYF
-	once	TRBJ2-7	TRBV13	TGTGCCAGCAGCTCCCAGGGCGAAGAGCAGTACTTC	CASSSQGEEQYF
-	-	TRBJ1-6	TRBV29-1	TGCAGCGTTGAAAACCCGGAAGATAATTCACCCCTCCACTTT	CSVENPEDNSPLHF
-	-	TRBJ1-4	TRBV11-2	TGTGCCAGCAGCTTAGGTGAAAAACTGTTTTTT	CASSLGEKLFF
-	-	TRBJ1-6	TRBV6-2/TRBV6-3	TGTGCCAGCAGTTACTTGTCCTGGGAGAATTCACCCCTCCACTTT	CASSYLSWENSPLHF
-	-	TRBJ2-7	TRBV27	TGTGCCGACCGGGCAGGTTGCTACGAGCAGTACTTC	CADRAGCYEQYF
-	-	TRBJ2-7	TRBV6-5	TGTGCCAGCAGTCCCCGGGTCTCCTACGAGCAGTACTTC	CASSPRVSYEQYF
-	-	TRBJ1-2	TRBV24-1	TGTGCCACCAGTGACCCTACAGGGAACTATGGCTACACCTTC	CATSDPTGNYGYTF
TRBD1	-	TRBJ2-7	TRBV11-3	TGTGCCAGCAGCCGGGACAGAAGTACCCACGAGCAGTACTTC	CASSRDRSTHEQYF
-	-	TRBJ1-2	TRBV3-1/TRBV3-2	TGTGCCAGCAGCCCCACTGTACGGAACTATGGCTACACCTTC	CASSPTVRNYGYTF
TRBD2	-	TRBJ2-7	TRBV5-1	TGCGCCAGCAGCATCGGGACTAGTGCACGGTACGAGCAGTACTTC	CASSIGTSARYEQYF
-	-	TRBJ2-2	TRBV30	TGTGCCTGGAGTTATTGGGGGAACACCGGGGAGCTGTTTTTT	CAWSYWGNTGELFF
-	few	TRBJ1-2	TRBV2	TGTGCCAGCAGTGCCGGCCGCTATGGCTACACCTTC	CASSAGRYGYTF
-	-	TRBJ2-3	TRBV10-1	TGCGCCAGCAGTGAGGCGGGCATCAGGGCTGGGGACACGCAGTATTTT	CASSEAGIRAGDTQYF
-	-	TRBJ1-6	TRBV30	TGTGCCTGGAATTTTTTATCAGGGAATTCACCCCTCCACTTT	CAWNFLSGNSPLHF
TRBD2	-	TRBJ2-1	TRBV6-4	TGTGCCAGCAGTGTCGGGGCGGGGGAAGGAAATGAGCAGTTCTTC	CASSVGAGEGNEQFF
-	-	TRBJ1-2	TRBV12-5	TGTGCTAGTGGCTCCTCGACTGGGAATTATGGCTACACCTTC	CASGSSTGNYGYTF
-	-	TRBJ1-2	TRBV18	TGTGCCAGCTCTCAGGGGTCGGACTATGGCTACACCTTC	CASSQGSDYGYTF
TRBD2	-	TRBJ2-3	TRBV7-2	TGTGCCAGCAGCTTCCCCTTAGCGGGGGGGCAAGATACGCAGTATTTT	CASSFPLAGGQDTQYF
TRBD1	-	TRBJ1-1	TRBV2	TGTGCCAGCAGTGTAAGGGGGCCGAACACTGAAGCTTTCTTT	CASSVRGPNTEAFF
-	-	TRBJ2-7	TRBV5-5	TGTGCCAGCAGCTACAGCGGCTACGAGCAGTACTTC	CASSYSGYEQYF
TRBD1	few	TRBJ1-4	TRBV15	TGTGCCACCAGCAGAGATTGGAGGGACAGGGGTAGAGAGACTAATGAAAAACTGTTTTTT	CATSRDWRDRGRETNEKLFF
-	-	TRBJ2-2	TRBV12-3/TRBV12-4	TGTGCCAGCAGTTTTAGAGGGACCGGGGAGCTGTTTTTT	CASSFRGTGELFF
-	-	TRBJ1-1	TRBV5-3	TGTGCCAGAAGCCATGGACTGCAGAACACTGAAGCTTTCTTT	CARSHGLQNTEAFF
-	-	TRBJ2-5	TRBV20-1	TGCAGTGCTAGTCGGGCTAGCTTACAAGAGACCCAGTACTTC	CSASRASLQETQYF
-	-	TRBJ1-6	TRBV30	TGTGCCTGGAGTGAGGGGGGGTCTAATTCACCCCTCCACTTT	CAWSEGGSNSPLHF
TRBD1	-	TRBJ1-4	TRBV7-9	TGTGCCAGCAGCTCCTGGGACAGGAATGAAAAACTGTTTTTT	CASSSWDRNEKLFF
TRBD2	-	TRBJ2-3	TRBV6-5	TGTGCCAGCAGTAGTGCTAGCGGGGGATCGGATACGCAGTATTTT	CASSSASGGSDTQYF
-	-	TRBJ1-5	TRBV6-5	TGTGCCAGCAGAGTAGGGGGGAGCAATCAGCCCCAGCATTTT	CASRVGGSNQPQHF
TRBD2	-	TRBJ2-1	TRBV7-3	TGTGCCAGCAGCTTATTGGCGGGGGTGGTCGATGAGCAGTTCTTC	CASSLLAGVVDEQFF
TRBD1	-	TRBJ1-6	TRBV4-3	TGCGCCAGCAGTCAAGGGACAGGGTATAATTCACCCCTCCACTTT	CASSQGTGYNSPLHF
-	-	TRBJ2-1	TRBV19	TGTGCCAGTAGTACCCCGGGGGGCTATAATGAGCAGTTCTTC	CASSTPGGYNEQFF
TRBD2	-	TRBJ2-4	TRBV10-2	TGCGCCAGCAGTGGGTTTGGCGGGGGGGCCGAAAACATTCAGTACTTC	CASSGFGGGAENIQYF
TRBD1	-	TRBJ1-6	TRBV11-2	TGTGCCAGCAGCCGACAGGGGGGAAAGTATAATTCACCCCTCCACTTT	CASSRQGGKYNSPLHF
-	-	TRBJ1-2	TRBV19	TGTGCCAGTTCCTCCCAGCAGGGGTACGGCTACACCTTC	CASSSQQGYGYTF
-	once	TRBJ1-4	TRBV7-9	TGTGCCAGCCAGACGGGAGGGGTGGCTAATGAAAAACTGTTTTTT	CASQTGGVANEKLFF
-	few	TRBJ1-4	TRBV5-5	TGTGCCAGCAGCTTGCATCACAGGAATGAAAAACTGTTTTTT	CASSLHHRNEKLFF
TRBD1	-	TRBJ1-1	TRBV12-3/TRBV12-4	TGTGCCAGCAGTTTACCCCGGACAGGCGAAGCTTTCTTT	CASSLPRTGEAFF
TRBD1	-	TRBJ1-1	TRBV18	TGTGCCAGCTCAGGCTCCGGGACAGGGGCTCAATCGTTC	CASSGSGTGAQSF
TRBD1	-	TRBJ1-5	TRBV27	TGTGCCAGCAGTCCAAGGGGGCTTGTAGGTGATCCCCAGCATTTT	CASSPRGLVGDPQHF